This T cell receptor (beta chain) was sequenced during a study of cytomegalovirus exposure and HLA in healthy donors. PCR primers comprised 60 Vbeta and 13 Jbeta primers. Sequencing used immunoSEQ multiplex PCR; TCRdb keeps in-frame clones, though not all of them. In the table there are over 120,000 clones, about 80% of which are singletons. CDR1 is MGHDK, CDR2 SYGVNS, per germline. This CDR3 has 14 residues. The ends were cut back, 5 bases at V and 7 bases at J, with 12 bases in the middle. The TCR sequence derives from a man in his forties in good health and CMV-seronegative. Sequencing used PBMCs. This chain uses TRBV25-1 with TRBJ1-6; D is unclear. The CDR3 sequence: CASSLGQANSPLHF. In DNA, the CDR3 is TGTGCCAGCAGTTTGGGCCAGGCAAATTCACCCCTCCACTTT. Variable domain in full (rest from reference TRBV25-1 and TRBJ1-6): EADIYQTPRYLVIGTGKKITLECSQTMGHDKMYWYQQDPGMELHLIHYSYGVNSTEKGDLSSESTVSRIRTEHFPLTLESARPSHTSQYLCASSLGQANSPLHFGNGTRLTVT.